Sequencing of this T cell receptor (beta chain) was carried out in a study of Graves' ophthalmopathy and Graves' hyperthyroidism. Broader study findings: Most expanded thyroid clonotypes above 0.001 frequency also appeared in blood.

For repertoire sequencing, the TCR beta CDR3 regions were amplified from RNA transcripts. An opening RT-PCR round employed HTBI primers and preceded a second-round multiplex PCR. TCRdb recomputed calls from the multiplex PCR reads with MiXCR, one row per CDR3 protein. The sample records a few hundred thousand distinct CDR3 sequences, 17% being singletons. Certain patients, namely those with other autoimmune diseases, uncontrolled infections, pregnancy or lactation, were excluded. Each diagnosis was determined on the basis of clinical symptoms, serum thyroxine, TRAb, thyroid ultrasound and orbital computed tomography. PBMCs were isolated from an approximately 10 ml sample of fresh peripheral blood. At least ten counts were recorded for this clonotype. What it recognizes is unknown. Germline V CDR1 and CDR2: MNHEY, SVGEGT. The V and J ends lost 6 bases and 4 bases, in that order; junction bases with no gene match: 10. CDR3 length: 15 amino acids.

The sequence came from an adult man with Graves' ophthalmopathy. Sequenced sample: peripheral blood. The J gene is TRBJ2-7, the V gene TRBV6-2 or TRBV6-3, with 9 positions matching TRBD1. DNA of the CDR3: TGTGCCAGCAGGAACCTAGGACAGGGGTCGTACGAGCAGTACTTC. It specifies CASRNLGQGSYEQYF.